The 17 T cell receptor beta chains below come from one sample, sequenced in a study of T cells in Graves' hyperthyroidism and ophthalmopathy. RNA transcripts yielded amplified TCR beta CDR3 regions. First-round RT-PCR with HTBI primers amplified the TCR CDR3 region. TCRdb independently ran MiXCR on the multiplex PCR reads; one entry per CDR3 protein. The table includes around 560,000 distinct CDR3 sequences, over 15% detected once. Sequences were obtained from blood. Source of these receptors: a woman under 30 with Graves' hyperthyroidism.

With respect to this clonotype: This may stem from a read error, because a much larger clone lies one nucleotide away. The chain carries TRBV20-1 and TRBJ1-1; D is undetermined. Germline values: CDR1 DFQATT, CDR2 SNEGSKA (reference sequence). Between the trimmed V and J ends, which lost 8 bases and 9 bases, there was a span of 13 bases. The CDR3 runs to 10 residues. The CDR3 DNA is TGCAGTACTTACCGGGTCCAAGCTTTCTTT. Its protein is CSTYRVQAFF.

This clonotype was counted between two and nine times. One end of the junction fails to match germline, which may point to a read error. The chain recombines TRBV6-4 with TRBJ1-1; the match to TRBD1 covers 7 bases. Germline lookup yields CDR1 MRHNA and CDR2 SNTAGT. This CDR3 spans 14 amino acids. Here the CDR3 reads CASTPADRSSEAFF. The CDR3 coding sequence is TGTGCCAGCACCCCCGCGGACAGGTCGTCTGAGGCTTTCTTT.

The genes are TRBV15 and TRBJ2-1; unclear D gene. V lost 4 bases and J 0 bases, leaving 22 bases between the germline ends. Germline V gives CDR1 LNHNV, CDR2 YYDKDF (reference sequence). The CDR3 is 19 amino acids. Written as DNA, the CDR3 is TGTGCCACCAGCACAACAAACCCGGACGGACCGAGCTCCTACAATGAGCAGTTCTTC. This encodes CATSTTNPDGPSSYNEQFF.

The chain combines TRBV10-3 with TRBJ1-6; D gene unclear. Trimming pared 2 bases from V and 5 bases from J, leaving 10 bases between. This CDR3 is built from 15 residues. CDR1 and CDR2 from the germline V gene are ENHRY and SYGVKD. As DNA, the CDR3 is TGTGCCATCAGTGAGGGTTTTGGGGATAATTCACCCCTCCACTTT. Protein: CAISEGFGDNSPLHF.

This clonotype has at least ten counts. The chain has TRBV6-1 and TRBJ2-3; 15 positions match TRBD2. CDR3 length equals 17 residues. Germline V gene lookup returns CDR1 MNHNS and CDR2 SASEGT. V lost 2 bases and J lost 5; bases outside the gene matches: 5. The CDR3 loop is CASSEPGTSGGRDTQYF. DNA of the CDR3: TGTGCCAGCAGTGAACCTGGGACTAGCGGGGGGAGAGATACGCAGTATTTT.

Ten or more counts support this clonotype. The chain couples TRBV28 to TRBJ2-1, with TRBD2 matching 8 bases. CDR3 length: 17 amino acids. V was pared by 4 bases and J by 4 bases, with 12 bases of the junction left unmatched. Germline CDR1 MDHEN, CDR2 SYDVKM. CDR3 in DNA: TGTGCCAGCAGTTCCCCATTGGGCGGGAGGTCGTACAATGAGCAGTTCTTC. This encodes CASSSPLGGRSYNEQFF.

This clonotype showed up many times. This sequence joins TRBV20-1 and TRBJ1-5; tentatively, D is TRBD1 (5 bases). Trimming took off 0 bases at V and 0 bases at J, with 9 bases between the two ends. The CDR3 spans 15 residues. CDR1 and CDR2 (germline): DFQATT, SNEGSKA (reference sequence). As DNA, the CDR3 is TGCAGTGCTAGAGATATCGGGGGTAGCAATCAGCCCCAGCATTTT. It yields the protein CSARDIGGSNQPQHF.

At least ten counts were recorded for this clonotype. This chain connects TRBV7-9 to TRBJ2-7; 7 positions agree with TRBD1. This CDR3 contains 15 residues. The V gene end was trimmed by 5 bases and the J gene end by 0 bases; junction bases not matched to a gene: 7. Germline loops: CDR1 SEHNR, CDR2 FQNEAQ (reference sequence). The CDR3 loop reads CASSQGQKLSYEQYF. CDR3 coding DNA: TGTGCCAGCAGCCAGGGACAGAAACTCTCCTACGAGCAGTACTTC.

This clonotype was detected ten times or more. The junction shows a germline mismatch at one end, possibly a read error. V usage is TRBV5-1 and J usage is TRBJ2-3; D is unresolved. Germline V gives CDR1 SGHRS, CDR2 YFSETQ. This CDR3 comprises 13 residues. Here the CDR3 reads CASSLGGPDTQYF. The CDR3 nucleotides are TGTGCCAGCAGCTTAGGTGGGCCAGATACGCAGTATTTT.

This clonotype was detected ten times or more. This chain links TRBV29-1 with TRBJ1-1; D is possibly TRBD1 (5 bases). Germline loops: CDR1 SQVTM, CDR2 ANQGSEA. The CDR3 runs 13 residues. V was clipped by 8 bases and J by 1 base, with 14 bases between them. Here the CDR3 reads CSSGRGPNTEAFF. Written as DNA, the CDR3 is TGCAGCTCCGGCCGGGGCCCGAACACTGAAGCTTTCTTT.

The count of this clonotype is one. The chain joins TRBV4-2 to TRBJ2-1; TRBD2 agrees at 10 bases. Losses at the gene ends were 4 bases for V and 0 bases for J; bases not matched to a gene: 18. The germline V gene has CDR1 LGHNA and CDR2 YNFKEQ. The CDR3 extends over 21 amino acids. Here the CDR3 DNA reads TGTGCCAGCAGCCCGCCGGGGGGTAGCGGGGGGCAAGTATTCTCCTACAATGAGCAGTTCTTC. Residues: CASSPPGGSGGQVFSYNEQFF.

CDR3 protein: CSAGTRGIQYF. Written as DNA, the CDR3 is TGCAGTGCGGGGACTAGGGGCATTCAGTACTTC. This chain joins TRBV20-1 and TRBJ2-4; 8 bases are a match to TRBD2. The germline CDR1 and CDR2 sequences are DFQATT and SNEGSKA (reference sequence). The CDR3 covers 11 residues. The junction had 4 bases not matched to a gene; V was cut back by 6 bases and J by 9 bases.

This clonotype was observed a handful of times. V and J are TRBV5-8 and TRBJ1-1; TRBD1 matches at 9 bases. Trimming took 0 bases from V and 0 from J; bases not matched to a gene: 6. Germline CDR1 SGHTS, CDR2 YDEGEE. The CDR3 extends over 17 amino acids. The CDR3 nucleotides read TGTGCCAGCAGCTTGGAGGGGACAGGGCGCCTGAACACTGAAGCTTTCTTT. It encodes CASSLEGTGRLNTEAFF. The variable domain in full, completed from reference TRBV5-8 and TRBJ1-1, reads EAGVTQSPTHLIKTRGQQATLRCSPISGHTSVYWYQQALGLGLQFLLWYDEGEERNRGNFPPRFSGRQFPNYSSELNVNALELEDSALYLCASSLEGTGRLNTEAFFGQGTRLTVV.

DNA of the CDR3: TGCAGTGCTAGAGGAGGAAGGGCGACTAATGAAAAACTGTTTTTT. This gives the protein CSARGGRATNEKLFF. V is TRBV20-1 and J is TRBJ1-4; no firm D call. Germline CDR1 is DFQATT and CDR2 is SNEGSKA (reference sequence). The CDR3 covers 15 residues. Trimming shortened V by 1 base and J by 2 bases, and 11 bases separated the two germline ends.

This clonotype was recorded a few times. The V gene is TRBV9, the J gene TRBJ2-1; 8 nucleotides line up with TRBD2. Per germline, CDR1 SGDLS and CDR2 YYNGEE. V dropped 4 bases and J dropped 5; count of bases not matched to a gene: 5. The CDR3 is 14 residues long. The CDR3 protein is CASSSGLVHNEQFF. In nucleotides, the CDR3 is TGTGCCAGCAGCTCGGGACTAGTGCACAATGAGCAGTTCTTC.

The chain recombines TRBV5-1 with TRBJ2-7; 10 bases map to TRBD2. Germline V lookup: CDR1 SGHRS, CDR2 YFSETQ. The junction had 7 bases not matched to a gene; V was cut back by 4 bases and J by 6 bases. There are 14 residues in the CDR3. This CDR3 is CASSKHGTSVEQYF. CDR3 coding DNA: TGCGCCAGCAGCAAACATGGGACTAGCGTCGAGCAGTACTTC. The full variable domain, in which reference TRBV5-1 and TRBJ2-7 provide the parts outside the CDR3, is KAGVTQTPRYLIKTRGQQVTLSCSPISGHRSVSWYQQTPGQGLQFLFEYFSETQRNKGNFPGRFSGRQFSNSRSEMNVSTLELGDSALYLCASSKHGTSVEQYFGPGTRLTVT.

This clonotype was seen more than once but under ten times. The chain employs TRBV28 and TRBJ2-7; no clear D gene. This CDR3 has 15 amino acids. The germline V gene encodes CDR1 MDHEN and CDR2 SYDVKM. Trimming left V 7 bases short and J 6 bases short, with 22 bases between. As DNA, the CDR3 is TGTGCCAGCACCAAACTCGGGCGCCTAGGCGGCGAGCAGTACTTC. This gives the protein CASTKLGRLGGEQYF.